Listed below are T cell receptor beta chains from one sample, sequenced in a study of identical twins. TCRdb itself ran the 5' RACE reads through MiXCR, one entry per CDR3 protein. Of around 570,000 distinct CDR3 sequences detected, 9.6% appear once; the ten largest clones hold 2.5% to 3.5%. These same data were also listed under a study on yellow fever vaccine responses in identical twins.

Sequenced sample: PBMCs. These receptors originate from a woman aged 18-29 years in good health. Each CDR3 is given with its conserved first and last residue. The D gene is left open where the match is weak. Clone size is given for some rows only: seen once, a few or many times, or a class if the clone is expanded.

TRBJ2-1 TRBD1 - TRBV7-9 CASSLEDRGSGEQFF TGTGCCAGCAGCTTAGAGGACAGGGGAAGTGGTGAGCAGTTCTTC
TRBJ2-1 - few TRBV27 CASSLLFRKLVGEQFF TGTGCCAGCAGTTTATTGTTCAGAAAGTTGGTCGGTGAGCAGTTCTTC
TRBJ2-4 TRBD2 once TRBV7-6 CASSLPGLESAKNIQYF TGTGCCAGCAGCTTACCGGGACTAGAATCGGCCAAAAACATTCAGTACTTC
TRBJ1-1 - many TRBV20-1 CSARARTVMNTEAFF TGCAGTGCTAGAGCCCGGACAGTCATGAACACTGAAGCTTTCTTT
TRBJ2-2 TRBD2 - TRBV6-5 CASSFRLAGAANTGELFF TGTGCCAGCAGTTTCAGACTAGCGGGGGCCGCGAACACCGGGGAGCTGTTTTTT
TRBJ2-1 - many TRBV6-5 CASSYSSSEQFF TGTGCCAGCAGTTACTCGAGCAGCGAGCAGTTCTTC
TRBJ2-1 TRBD1 - TRBV25-1 CASSDRGLGEQFF TGTGCCAGCAGTGACAGGGGGCTGGGTGAGCAGTTCTTC
TRBJ2-3 TRBD1 - TRBV27 CATRTGPFTDTQYF TGTGCCACCCGGACAGGGCCATTCACAGATACGCAGTATTTT
TRBJ1-3 - few TRBV7-8 CASSLDRRSPSGNTIYF TGTGCCAGCAGCTTAGACAGACGCTCTCCCTCTGGAAACACCATATATTTT
TRBJ1-2 TRBD1 many TRBV12-3/TRBV12-4 CASRTGGRGYGYTF TGTGCCAGCAGGACAGGGGGTCGGGGCTATGGCTACACCTTC
TRBJ1-5 - - TRBV5-1 CASSLDMGSGQPQHF TGCGCCAGCAGCTTGGATATGGGCAGCGGGCAGCCCCAGCATTTT
TRBJ2-1 TRBD1 - TRBV12-3/TRBV12-4 CASSLRGQGNNEQFF TGTGCCAGCAGTCTCCGGGGACAGGGAAACAATGAGCAGTTCTTC
TRBJ2-3 - - TRBV5-4 CASSLDVVDTQYF TGTGCCAGCAGCTTGGATGTGGTAGATACGCAGTATTTT
TRBJ2-1 - few TRBV7-9 CASSLQNEQFF TGTGCCAGCAGCCTGCAGAATGAGCAGTTCTTC
TRBJ2-2 - - TRBV14 CASSQEPRGVRTGELFF TGTGCCAGCAGCCAAGAACCGAGGGGAGTAAGGACCGGGGAGCTGTTTTTT
TRBJ2-2 - few TRBV19 CASSSRAHGGTGELFF TGTGCCAGTAGTTCAAGGGCCCACGGGGGCACCGGGGAGCTGTTTTTT
TRBJ2-7 TRBD1 - TRBV24-1 CATSGVSKTGVSYEQYF TGTGCCACCAGTGGGGTCTCGAAGACAGGGGTCAGTTACGAGCAGTACTTC
TRBJ2-2 TRBD1 few TRBV2 CASLFRGRGELFF TGTGCCAGCCTATTCAGGGGGCGAGGGGAGCTGTTTTTT
TRBJ2-1 - many TRBV11-1 CASSFIGNEQFF TGTGCCAGCAGCTTTATCGGGAATGAGCAGTTCTTC
TRBJ2-7 - few TRBV7-2 CASSSRTDWEQYF TGTGCCAGCAGCTCCAGGACAGATTGGGAGCAGTACTTC
TRBJ1-6 - many TRBV10-3 CAVGGQNSPLHF TGTGCCGTGGGGGGGCAAAATTCACCCCTCCACTTT
TRBJ1-2 TRBD1 many TRBV6-1 CATFVDRDYGYTF TGTGCCACCTTCGTTGACAGGGACTATGGCTACACCTTC
TRBJ2-5 - many TRBV12-3/TRBV12-4 CASSPQLGQETQYF TGTGCCAGCAGTCCGCAACTAGGGCAAGAGACCCAGTACTTC
TRBJ2-5 TRBD2 many TRBV20-1 CSARDTSGRLETQYF TGCAGTGCTAGAGACACTAGCGGGAGGCTTGAGACCCAGTACTTC
TRBJ2-7 - - TRBV5-1 CASSPAGSMGEQYF TGCGCCAGCAGCCCGGCCGGGAGTATGGGCGAGCAGTACTTC
TRBJ1-5 - many TRBV2 CASSETGSNQPQHF TGTGCCAGCAGTGAGACTGGGAGCAATCAGCCCCAGCATTTT
TRBJ2-2 - - TRBV29-1 CSVWEELNTGELFF TGCAGCGTTTGGGAGGAGCTTAACACCGGGGAGCTGTTTTTT
TRBJ2-7 - few TRBV7-9 CASSLTGAIASYEQYF TGTGCCAGCAGCTTAACGGGGGCCATAGCCTCCTACGAGCAGTACTTC
TRBJ1-2 TRBD1 - TRBV27 CASSPRDRGNGYTF TGTGCCAGCAGTCCCCGGGACAGGGGAAATGGCTACACCTTC
TRBJ1-1 - - TRBV6-5 CASSYQGIAEAFF TGTGCCAGCAGTTATCAGGGGATTGCTGAAGCTTTCTTT
TRBJ1-1 TRBD1 - TRBV19 CASSIPGGPAFF TGTGCCAGTAGTATTCCAGGGGGCCCAGCTTTCTTT
TRBJ2-7 - many TRBV29-1 CSGATASYEQYF TGCAGCGGTGCGACAGCCTCCTACGAGCAGTACTTC
TRBJ2-1 TRBD1 few TRBV29-1 CSAEQPTGRQFF TGCAGCGCAGAACAACCGACAGGGAGGCAGTTCTTC
TRBJ1-1 - - TRBV9 CASSDVGGAAEAFF TGTGCCAGCAGCGACGTTGGGGGGGCCGCTGAAGCTTTCTTT
TRBJ2-2 TRBD2 few TRBV4-3 CASSAKLAGVTGELFF TGCGCCAGCAGTGCCAAGCTAGCGGGAGTTACCGGGGAGCTGTTTTTT
TRBJ2-2 TRBD2 few TRBV4-1 CASSQVIAGGTGELFF TGCGCCAGCAGCCAAGTTATAGCGGGAGGCACCGGGGAGCTGTTTTTT
TRBJ2-5 TRBD2 few TRBV29-1 CSVVPGRTLETQYF TGCAGCGTTGTGCCCGGGAGGACCCTTGAGACCCAGTACTTC
TRBJ2-7 - - TRBV6-1 CASSEARGNSGYEQYF TGTGCCAGCAGTGAAGCTCGGGGGAATTCTGGCTACGAGCAGTACTTC
TRBJ2-5 - few TRBV7-9 CASSLGNTGKQETQYF TGTGCCAGCAGCTTAGGAAATACAGGAAAACAAGAGACCCAGTACTTC
TRBJ2-2 - - TRBV7-2 CASSLSPLGELFF TGTGCCAGCAGCTTATCGCCCCTAGGGGAGCTGTTTTTT
TRBJ2-5 - few TRBV29-1 CSVEGTSSGTQYF TGCAGCGTTGAAGGGACCTCCTCCGGGACCCAGTACTTC
TRBJ2-3 - - TRBV5-5 CASSEGDSWDTQYF TGTGCCAGCAGCGAAGGGGACTCCTGGGATACGCAGTATTTT
TRBJ2-1 TRBD2 few TRBV6-4 CASSERSGSGLDEQFF TGTGCCAGCAGTGAGAGGAGCGGGAGCGGTTTAGATGAGCAGTTCTTC
TRBJ2-3 - many TRBV6-4 CASSEVPEDTQYF TGTGCCAGCAGTGAGGTTCCCGAGGATACGCAGTATTTT
TRBJ2-3 TRBD2 - TRBV29-1 CSVRGSRTGLEEDTQYF TGCAGCGTTCGGGGGTCACGAACGGGACTAGAAGAAGATACGCAGTATTTT
TRBJ2-4 TRBD2 few TRBV5-4 CASSLAGGDTKNIQYF TGTGCCAGCAGCTTGGCCGGGGGGGATACCAAAAACATTCAGTACTTC
TRBJ1-2 - many TRBV29-1 CSAILSNYGYTF TGCAGCGCCATCCTTTCTAACTATGGCTACACCTTC
TRBJ2-2 TRBD2 - TRBV10-3 CAISEGLAGGPNTGELFF TGTGCCATCAGTGAGGGACTAGCGGGGGGCCCGAACACCGGGGAGCTGTTTTTT
TRBJ2-7 - few TRBV12-3/TRBV12-4 CASSPSARDEQYF TGTGCCAGCAGTCCGTCCGCTCGGGACGAGCAGTACTTC
TRBJ2-7 TRBD2 - TRBV20-1 CSVPPRAGPSYEQYF TGCAGTGTTCCCCCACGAGCGGGGCCCTCCTACGAGCAGTACTTC
TRBJ1-6 - many TRBV7-9 CASSLGRDSYNSPLHF TGTGCCAGCAGCTTAGGGAGGGACTCCTATAATTCACCCCTCCACTTT
TRBJ2-7 TRBD1 - TRBV18 CASSPDRVPYEQYF TGTGCCAGCTCACCCGACAGGGTTCCGTATGAGCAGTACTTC
TRBJ2-6 - many TRBV11-1 CASSLAWTVGPRSSGANVLTF TGTGCCAGCAGCTTAGCCTGGACCGTGGGACCGAGAAGCTCTGGGGCCAACGTCCTGACTTTC